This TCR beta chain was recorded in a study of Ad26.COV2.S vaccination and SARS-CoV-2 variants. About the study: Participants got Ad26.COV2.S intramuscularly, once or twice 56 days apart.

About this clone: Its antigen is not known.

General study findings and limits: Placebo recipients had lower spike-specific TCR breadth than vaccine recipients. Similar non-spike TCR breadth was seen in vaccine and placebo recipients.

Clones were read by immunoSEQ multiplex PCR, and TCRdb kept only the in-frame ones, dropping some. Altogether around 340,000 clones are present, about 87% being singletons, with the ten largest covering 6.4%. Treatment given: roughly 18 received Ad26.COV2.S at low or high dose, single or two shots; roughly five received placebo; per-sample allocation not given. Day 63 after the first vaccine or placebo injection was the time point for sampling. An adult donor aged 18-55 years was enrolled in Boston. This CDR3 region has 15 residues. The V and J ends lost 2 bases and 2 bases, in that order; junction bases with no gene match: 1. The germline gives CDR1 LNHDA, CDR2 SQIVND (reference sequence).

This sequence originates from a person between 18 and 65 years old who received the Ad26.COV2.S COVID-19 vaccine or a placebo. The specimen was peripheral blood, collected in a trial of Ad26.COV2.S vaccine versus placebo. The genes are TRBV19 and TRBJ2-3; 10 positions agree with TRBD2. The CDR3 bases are TGTGCCAGTAGTATACTAGCGGGGGACACAGATACGCAGTATTTT. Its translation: CASSILAGDTDTQYF.